This T cell receptor beta chain was identified during a study of blood T cell repertoires in COVID-19. Study information: Samples taken during acute and convalescent COVID-19 were collected in the United States, Italy and Spain. Sources were T cells, B-cell-depleted T cells, or PBMCs; the material itself was cDNA or gDNA.

V lost 2 bases and J lost 1; bases outside the gene matches: 2. The CDR3 runs 16 residues. Per the germline V gene, CDR1 is LGHNT and CDR2 is FRNRAP. Original processing notes: Reference gene primers were amplified, and this amplification served to estimate nucleated cell counts. Sequencing was performed with immunoSEQ multiplex PCR; in TCRdb, only in-frame clones are kept and a portion is missing. The V and J calls and the clone size are those of that table, but D and trimming were determined from the DNA. The sample has about 290,000 clones, approximately 88% seen once. The genes are TRBV12-5 and TRBJ2-1; TRBD2 matches 10 bases. The sample taken for sequencing was peripheral blood. This clonotype originated in a woman aged 40 to 50 who had recovered from COVID-19. In nucleotides, the CDR3 is TGTGCTAGTGGTTTGTTGACTAGCGGGTCCTACAATGAGCAGTTCTTC. It translates to CASGLLTSGSYNEQFF.